This TCR beta chain was identified in a study of metastatic and nonmetastatic thyroid tumors. TCRdb reanalyzed the PCR reads with MiXCR. The sample contains some 37,000 clones, around 47% of which appear only once. Study-level findings and limits: Reported TCR beta diversity, measured in blood and tumor, was significantly higher for malignant thyroid tumors than for benign nodules.

V lost 0 bases and J lost 14; bases outside the gene matches: 6. CDR3 length equals 13 residues. Germline V gene sequence: CDR1 SGHRS, CDR2 YFSETQ. No patient had received any treatment before thyroid surgery. As to this clone: Antigen unknown.

This chain links TRBV5-1 with TRBJ2-1; 9 bases are a match to TRBD2. Sequencing used tumor tissue. The receptor was derived from a male donor with papillary thyroid cancer or a benign thyroid nodule (not recorded which). Some clones in this sample may be carry-over from other donors' samples. The CDR3 bases are TGCGCCAGCAGCTTGGACCTTTTAGCGGGGGAGTTCTTC. It yields the protein CASSLDLLAGEFF.